This T cell receptor beta chain was obtained from a study of CD8+ T cells in alopecia areata. This sample's treatment: oral pan-JAK inhibitor, 5-10 mg twice daily. RNA extraction and reverse transcription yielded cDNA as sequencing template. Generated by immunoSEQ multiplex PCR, the TCRdb table keeps only in-frame clones and is missing some. The sample records hundreds of thousands of clones, 30% to 40% being singletons. The TCR was taken from a human donor with alopecia areata. Sequencing was performed on CD4+ T cells sorted from blood, taken at roughly week 30, from a patient treated with tofacitinib.

The CDR3 protein is CASSSNTDTQYF. As DNA, the CDR3 is TGTGCCAGCAGTTCCAACACAGATACGCAGTATTTT. The rearrangement joins TRBV27 to TRBJ2-3; D is undetermined. Germline CDR1 and CDR2: MNHEY and SMNVEV (reference sequence). The CDR3 length is 12 residues. Trimming left V 4 bases short and J 2 bases short, with 4 bases between.